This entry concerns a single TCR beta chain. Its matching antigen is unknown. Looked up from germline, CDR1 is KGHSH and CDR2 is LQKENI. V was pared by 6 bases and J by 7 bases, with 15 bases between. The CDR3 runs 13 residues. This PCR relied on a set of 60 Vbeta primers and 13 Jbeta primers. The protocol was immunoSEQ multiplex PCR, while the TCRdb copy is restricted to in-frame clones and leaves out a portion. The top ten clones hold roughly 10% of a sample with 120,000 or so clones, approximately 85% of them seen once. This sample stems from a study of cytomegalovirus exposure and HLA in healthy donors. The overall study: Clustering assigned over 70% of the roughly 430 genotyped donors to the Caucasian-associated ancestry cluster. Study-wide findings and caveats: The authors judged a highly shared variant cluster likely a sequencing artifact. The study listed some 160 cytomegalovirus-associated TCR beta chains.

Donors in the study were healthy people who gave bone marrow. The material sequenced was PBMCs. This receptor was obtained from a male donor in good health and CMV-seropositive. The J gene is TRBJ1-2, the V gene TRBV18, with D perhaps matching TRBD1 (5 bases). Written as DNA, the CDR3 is TGTGCCAGCTCGCCCGCGGGGGATCGTGGCTACACCTTC. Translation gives CASSPAGDRGYTF.